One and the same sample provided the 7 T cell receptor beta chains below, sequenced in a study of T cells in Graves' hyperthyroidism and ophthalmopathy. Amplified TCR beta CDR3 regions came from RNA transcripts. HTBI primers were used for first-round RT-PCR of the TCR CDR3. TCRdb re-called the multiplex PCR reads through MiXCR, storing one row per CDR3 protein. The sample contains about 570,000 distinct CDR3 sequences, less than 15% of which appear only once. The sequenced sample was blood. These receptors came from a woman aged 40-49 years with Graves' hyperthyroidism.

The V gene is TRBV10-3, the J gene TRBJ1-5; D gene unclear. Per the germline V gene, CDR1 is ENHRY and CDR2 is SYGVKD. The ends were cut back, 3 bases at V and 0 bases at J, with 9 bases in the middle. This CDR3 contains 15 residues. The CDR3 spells CAISDPNSSNQPQHF. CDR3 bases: TGTGCCATCAGTGATCCCAACAGTAGCAATCAGCCCCAGCATTTT.

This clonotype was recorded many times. The CDR3 spells CASSSFWGLAGAFEQFF. The CDR3 DNA sequence: TGTGCCAGCAGCTCCTTTTGGGGACTAGCGGGAGCTTTTGAGCAGTTCTTC. This chain links TRBV28 with TRBJ2-1; TRBD2 matches 14 bases. Per the germline V gene, CDR1 is MDHEN and CDR2 is SYDVKM. J gave up 9 bases and V 6 bases, and 13 bases lay outside the gene matches. The CDR3 contains 17 residues.

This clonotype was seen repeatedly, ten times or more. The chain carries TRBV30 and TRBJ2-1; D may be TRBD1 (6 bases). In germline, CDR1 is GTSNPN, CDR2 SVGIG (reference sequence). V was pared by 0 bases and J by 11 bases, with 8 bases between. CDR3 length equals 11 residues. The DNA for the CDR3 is TGTGCCTGGAGTGTTCGGGACAAGCAGTTCTTC. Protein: CAWSVRDKQFF.

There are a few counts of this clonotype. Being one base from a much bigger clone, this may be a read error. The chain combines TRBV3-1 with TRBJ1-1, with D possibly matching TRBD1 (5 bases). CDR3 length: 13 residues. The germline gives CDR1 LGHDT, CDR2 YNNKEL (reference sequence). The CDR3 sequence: CASSQKGNTEASF. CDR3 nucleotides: TGTGCCAGCAGCCAAAAGGGGAACACTGAAGCTTCCTTT. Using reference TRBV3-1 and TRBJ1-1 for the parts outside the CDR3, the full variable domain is DTAVSQTPKYLVTQMGNDKSIKCEQNLGHDTMYWYKQDSKKFLKIMFSYNNKELIINETVPNRFSPKSPDKAHLNLHINSLELGDSAVYFCASSQKGNTEASFGQGTRLTVV.

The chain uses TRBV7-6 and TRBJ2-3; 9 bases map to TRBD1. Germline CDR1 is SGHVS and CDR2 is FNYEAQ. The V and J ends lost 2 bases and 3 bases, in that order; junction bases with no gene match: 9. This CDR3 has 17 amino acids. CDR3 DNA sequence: TGTGCCAGCAGCTTAACCCCGGGACAGGGAATGACAGATACGCAGTATTTT. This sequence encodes CASSLTPGQGMTDTQYF.

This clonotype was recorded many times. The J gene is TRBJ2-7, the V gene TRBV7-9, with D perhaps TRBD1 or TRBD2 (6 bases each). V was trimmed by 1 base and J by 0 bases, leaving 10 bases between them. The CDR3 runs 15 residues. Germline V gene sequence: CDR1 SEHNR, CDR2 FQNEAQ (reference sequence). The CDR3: CASSLDGGNSYEQYF. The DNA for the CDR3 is TGTGCCAGCAGCTTAGACGGGGGCAACTCCTACGAGCAGTACTTC.

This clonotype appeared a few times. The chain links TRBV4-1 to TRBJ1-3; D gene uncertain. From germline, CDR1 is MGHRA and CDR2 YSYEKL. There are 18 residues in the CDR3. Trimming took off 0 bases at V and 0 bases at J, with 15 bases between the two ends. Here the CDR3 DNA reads TGCGCCAGCAGCCAAGAAGAAGGCGGACTGATCTCTGGAAACACCATATATTTT. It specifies CASSQEEGGLISGNTIYF.